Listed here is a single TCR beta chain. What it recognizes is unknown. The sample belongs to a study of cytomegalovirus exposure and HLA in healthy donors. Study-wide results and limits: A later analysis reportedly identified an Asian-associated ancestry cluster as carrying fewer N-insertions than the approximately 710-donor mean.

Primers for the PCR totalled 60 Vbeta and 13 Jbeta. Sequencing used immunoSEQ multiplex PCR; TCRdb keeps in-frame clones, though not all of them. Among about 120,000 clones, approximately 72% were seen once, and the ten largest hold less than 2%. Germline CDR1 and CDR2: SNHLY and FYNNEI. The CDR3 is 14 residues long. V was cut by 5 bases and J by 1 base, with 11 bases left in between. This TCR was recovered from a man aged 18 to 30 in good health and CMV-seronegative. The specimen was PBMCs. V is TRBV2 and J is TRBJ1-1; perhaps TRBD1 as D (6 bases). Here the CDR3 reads CASSLEQGNTEAFF. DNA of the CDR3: TGTGCCAGCAGTCTCGAACAGGGGAACACTGAAGCTTTCTTT.